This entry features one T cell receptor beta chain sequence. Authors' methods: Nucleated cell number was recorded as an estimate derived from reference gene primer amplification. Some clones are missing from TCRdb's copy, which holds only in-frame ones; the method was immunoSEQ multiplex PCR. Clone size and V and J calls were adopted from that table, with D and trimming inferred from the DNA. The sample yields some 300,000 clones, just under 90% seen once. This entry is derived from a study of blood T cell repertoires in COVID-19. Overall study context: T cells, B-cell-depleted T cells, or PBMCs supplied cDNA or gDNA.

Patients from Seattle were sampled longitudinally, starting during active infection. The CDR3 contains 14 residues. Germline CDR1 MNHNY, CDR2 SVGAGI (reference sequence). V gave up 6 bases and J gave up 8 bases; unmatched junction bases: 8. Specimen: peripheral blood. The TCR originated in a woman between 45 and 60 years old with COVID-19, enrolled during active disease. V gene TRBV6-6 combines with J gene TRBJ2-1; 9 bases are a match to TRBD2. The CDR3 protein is CASSNSGSIHEQFF. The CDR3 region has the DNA TGTGCCAGCAGCAATAGCGGGAGTATCCATGAGCAGTTCTTC.